These 20 T cell receptor beta chains came from one sample sequenced in a study of T cell repertoires in cytomegalovirus infection (dated by TCRdb to the late 2010s). The data were produced on an Illumina HiSeq 1500. TCRdb itself trimmed the public reads at Q25 with fastp, ran MiXCR and retained productive beta chains. CDR3 protein sequences are deduplicated, and each keeps its most common genes and DNA. The sample table records about 740,000 distinct CDR3 sequences; 35% of these occur just once. Around 2.8% of the sample comes from the top ten. Sequenced: PBMCs. These receptors were collected from a human donor in good health (CMV status not recorded). Some clones in this sample may be carry-over from other donors' samples.

The CDR3 protein is CASSRDNYEQYF. CDR3 DNA sequence: TGCGCCAGCAGCCGCGATAACTACGAGCAGTACTTC. V and J are TRBV4-1 and TRBJ2-7, with D hard to call. The V and J ends lost 4 bases and 3 bases respectively, with 7 bases between them. This CDR3 spans 12 amino acids. Germline V lookup: CDR1 MGHRA, CDR2 YSYEKL.

The chain links TRBV5-6 to TRBJ2-1; D may match TRBD1 or TRBD2 (5 bases each). The DNA end lines up better with TRBJ2-7; the J call may be wrong. The CDR3 has 20 residues. Germline-derived CDR1 and CDR2 are SGHDT and YYEEEE. In DNA form, the CDR3 reads TGTGCCAGCAGACCCCCGCCAGGGTCTCAATTGACGGGGTCCTACAATGAGCAGTACTTC. Protein sequence: CASRPPPGSQLTGSYNEQYF.

Details on this clonotype: One end of the junction fails to match germline, which may point to a read error. The rearrangement uses TRBV11-2 and TRBJ2-2; 7 bases are a match to TRBD1. The CDR3 contains 14 residues. Germline V CDR1 and CDR2: SGHAT, FQNNGV. CDR3 sequence: CASTSDRITVELFF. CDR3 DNA sequence: TGTGCCAGCACATCGGACAGGATCACCGTGGAGCTGTTTTTT.

This sequence joins TRBV7-2 and TRBJ1-1, with D possibly being TRBD1 (6 bases). Looked up from germline, CDR1 is SGHTA and CDR2 is FQGNSA. V was clipped by 4 bases and J by 1 base, with 16 bases between them. The CDR3 length is 16 residues. This CDR3 reads CASSYRGQDRNTEAFF. The DNA for the CDR3 is TGTGCCAGCAGCTACCGCGGTCAGGACAGGAACACTGAAGCTTTCTTT.

The rearrangement links TRBV3-1 to TRBJ1-1, with TRBD1 identical over 9 bases. The J segment lost 5 bases and the V segment lost 3 bases, leaving 7 bases of the junction unmatched. The CDR3 runs to 15 residues. Germline V gives CDR1 LGHDT, CDR2 YNNKEL (reference sequence). This CDR3 reads CASSQQTGGRTEAFF. As DNA, the CDR3 is TGTGCCAGCAGCCAGCAGACAGGGGGTCGGACTGAAGCTTTCTTT.

The chain carries TRBV6-6 and TRBJ1-2; no clear D gene. Trimming pared 2 bases from V and 4 bases from J, leaving 14 bases between. Germline loops: CDR1 MNHNY, CDR2 SVGAGI (reference sequence). The CDR3 totals 15 residues. In DNA form, the CDR3 reads TGTGCCAGCAGTTACCGGCTGCCAACCTCCTATGGCTACACCTTC. It specifies CASSYRLPTSYGYTF.

Comment on this clonotype: A much larger clone differs by one base, so this may be a read error. This chain joins TRBV12-3 or TRBV12-4 and TRBJ1-1; D is undetermined. V lost 5 bases and J lost 2, with 12 bases in between. The CDR3 is made up of 14 amino acids. In DNA form, the CDR3 reads TGTGCCAGCAGTCTTCGGGTTCCCAACACTGAAGCTTTCTTT. Amino acids: CASSLRVPNTEAFF.

This clonotype was seen at least ten times. This chain links TRBV7-2 with TRBJ1-5, with 7 bases lining up with TRBD1. Looked up from germline, CDR1 is SGHTA and CDR2 is FQGNSA. The CDR3 is 18 amino acids. The ends lost 4 bases at V and 0 bases at J; junction bases unmatched: 12. CDR3 DNA: TGTGCCAGCAGCTGGACCGGGACAGACTATTATAGCAATCAGCCCCAGCATTTT. Amino acid sequence: CASSWTGTDYYSNQPQHF.

This clonotype turned up a few times. The rearrangement links TRBV3-1 to TRBJ2-1, with D possibly TRBD1 on 5 matching bases. The CDR3 length is 14 residues. Per germline, CDR1 LGHDT and CDR2 YNNKEL (reference sequence). V lost 6 bases to trimming and J lost 7 bases, with 16 bases between them. This CDR3 reads CASSRARGQNEQFF. CDR3 coding DNA: TGTGCCAGCAGTAGGGCTAGGGGTCAGAATGAGCAGTTCTTC.

The V and J genes are TRBV28 and TRBJ1-2; maybe TRBD1 (5 bases). The CDR3 has 16 amino acids. V lost 5 bases, J lost 0 bases, and 16 bases lay in between. Germline values: CDR1 MDHEN, CDR2 SYDVKM. CDR3 in DNA: TGTGCCAGCAGTCCTGGGGGTTACAGCTCTAACTATGGCTACACCTTC. Translated, it gives CASSPGGYSSNYGYTF.

The V and J genes are TRBV20-1 and TRBJ1-5; D unclear. Between the trimmed V and J ends, which lost 0 bases and 9 bases, there was a span of 21 bases. The CDR3 contains 16 residues. The germline CDR1 and CDR2 sequences are DFQATT and SNEGSKA (reference sequence). CDR3 sequence: CSARDPGSPFLGPQHF. The CDR3 DNA reads as TGCAGTGCTAGAGATCCGGGCAGCCCTTTTCTGGGGCCCCAGCATTTT.

In the case of this clonotype: Being one base from a much bigger clone, this may be a read error. The chain carries TRBV6-5 and TRBJ1-1; TRBD1 might be the D (5 bases). The CDR3 runs 15 residues. The ends were cut back, 0 bases at V and 1 base at J, with 9 bases in the middle. Germline loops: CDR1 MNHEY, CDR2 SVGAGI. CDR3: CASSYSNRRNTEAFF. As DNA, the CDR3 is TGTGCCAGCAGTTACTCGAACAGGCGGAACACTGAAGCTTTCTTT.

This clonotype was observed a few times. This chain links TRBV11-2 with TRBJ1-5, with D unclear. The ends were cut back, 1 base at V and 5 bases at J, with 9 bases in the middle. Germline CDR1 is SGHAT and CDR2 is FQNNGV. This CDR3 is built from 14 residues. Here the CDR3 reads CASSLVGGYQPQHF. DNA of the CDR3: TGTGCCAGCAGCTTAGTAGGAGGTTATCAGCCCCAGCATTTT.

The J gene is TRBJ2-7, the V gene TRBV28, with D perhaps TRBD1 (6 bases). The CDR3 has 15 residues. V shed 0 bases and J shed 2 bases, with 11 bases lying between them. Per germline, CDR1 MDHEN and CDR2 SYDVKM. The chain's CDR3 is CASSLWGQGPYEQYF. Written as DNA, the CDR3 is TGTGCCAGCAGTTTATGGGGGCAGGGGCCCTACGAGCAGTACTTC.

This clonotype was counted only a few times. The junction shows a germline mismatch at one end, possibly a read error. This sequence joins TRBV6-5 and TRBJ1-5, with a weak D call TRBD1 (5 bases). This CDR3 spans 15 amino acids. CDR1 is MNHEY and CDR2 is SVGAGI in the germline V gene. The CDR3 loop is CASSHSGVRNQPQHF. The CDR3 region has the DNA TGTGCCAGCAGTCACTCGGGGGTCCGCAATCAGCCCCAGCATTTT.

About this clonotype itself: This may come from a read error, since a much larger clone is one base off. This chain links TRBV6-8 with TRBJ2-7; D gene unclear. CDR1 and CDR2 (germline): MNHGY, SAAAGT. The CDR3 length is 14 residues. CDR3 sequence (DNA): TGTACCAGCAGCATTTCGGGTTCCTCCTACGAGCAGTACTTC. This gives the protein CTSSISGSSYEQYF.

About this clonotype itself: The conserved closing phenylalanine or tryptophan is absent in this CDR3, likely reflecting a read error. The gene calls are TRBV7-4 and TRBJ2-7, with D possibly matching TRBD1 (6 bases). Per germline, CDR1 SGHVT and CDR2 SQSDAQ. The CDR3 is 13 residues long. In DNA form, the CDR3 reads TGTGCCAGCAGCTTAACGACAGGCTACGATCAGTACTGC. Protein product: CASSLTTGYDQYC.

This clonotype was seen a few times. The chain combines TRBV19 with TRBJ2-3, with D tentatively TRBD1 (6 bases). Germline V gene lookup returns CDR1 LNHDA and CDR2 SQIVND (reference sequence). The CDR3 has 12 amino acids. The ends were cut back, 3 bases at V and 7 bases at J, with 8 bases in the middle. The CDR3 loop is CASSIQGYTQYF. CDR3 DNA sequence: TGTGCCAGTAGTATCCAGGGGTATACGCAGTATTTT.

The chain carries TRBV27 and TRBJ1-1, with unresolved D. Germline lookup yields CDR1 MNHEY and CDR2 SMNVEV (reference sequence). This CDR3 is built from 11 residues. The ends were cut back, 8 bases at V and 3 bases at J, with 7 bases in the middle. As DNA, the CDR3 is TGTGCCAGCGCTAAAGACACTGAAGCTTTCTTT. Its translation: CASAKDTEAFF.

This chain links TRBV12-3 or TRBV12-4 with TRBJ2-1; 7 nucleotides line up with TRBD1. With V trimmed by 5 bases and J by 1 base, 5 bases remained unmatched. The CDR3 is 15 amino acids. CDR3 sequence (DNA): TGTGCCAGCAGTCCCTGGGACAGTTCCTACAATGAGCAGTTCTTC. Translating it yields CASSPWDSSYNEQFF.